This T cell receptor (beta chain) originates from a study of blood T cell repertoires in COVID-19. In the study overall: Acute and convalescent COVID-19 samples came from the United States, Italy and Spain. T cells, B-cell-depleted T cells, or PBMCs provided the cDNA or gDNA that served as material.

Per the study methods: Researchers report that nucleated cell counts were estimated from reference gene primer amplification. Assay used: immunoSEQ multiplex PCR; TCRdb lists only in-frame clones, some missing. V, J and clone size are taken as reported in that table, and D and trimming were inferred from the DNA itself. Of about 140,000 clones listed, about 87% are singletons. The sequence derives from a human donor in a cohort sampled during active COVID-19. The sequenced material came from peripheral blood.

The CDR3, as DNA: TGCGCCAGCAGCTTAGCGACTTCGGATGAGCAGTTCTTC. This codes for CASSLATSDEQFF. This chain connects TRBV5-1 to TRBJ2-1; no firm D call. CDR1 and CDR2 (germline): SGHRS, YFSETQ. Trimming pared 2 bases from V and 8 bases from J, leaving 11 bases between. This CDR3 comprises 13 residues.